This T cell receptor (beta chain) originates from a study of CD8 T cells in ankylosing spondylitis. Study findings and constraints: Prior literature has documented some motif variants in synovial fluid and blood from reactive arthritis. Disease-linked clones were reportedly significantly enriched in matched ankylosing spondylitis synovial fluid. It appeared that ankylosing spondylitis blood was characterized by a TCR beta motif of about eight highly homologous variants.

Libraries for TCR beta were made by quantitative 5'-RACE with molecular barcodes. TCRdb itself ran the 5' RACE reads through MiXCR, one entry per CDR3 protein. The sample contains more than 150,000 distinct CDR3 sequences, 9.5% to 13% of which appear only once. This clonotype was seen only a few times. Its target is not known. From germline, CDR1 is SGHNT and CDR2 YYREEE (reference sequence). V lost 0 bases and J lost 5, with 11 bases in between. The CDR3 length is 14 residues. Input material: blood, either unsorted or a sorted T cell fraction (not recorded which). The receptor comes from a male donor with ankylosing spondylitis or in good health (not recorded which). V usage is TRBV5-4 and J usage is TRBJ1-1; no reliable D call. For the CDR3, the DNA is TGTGCCAGCAGCTTGGGGCACCGGGAGACTGAAGCTTTCTTT. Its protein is CASSLGHRETEAFF.